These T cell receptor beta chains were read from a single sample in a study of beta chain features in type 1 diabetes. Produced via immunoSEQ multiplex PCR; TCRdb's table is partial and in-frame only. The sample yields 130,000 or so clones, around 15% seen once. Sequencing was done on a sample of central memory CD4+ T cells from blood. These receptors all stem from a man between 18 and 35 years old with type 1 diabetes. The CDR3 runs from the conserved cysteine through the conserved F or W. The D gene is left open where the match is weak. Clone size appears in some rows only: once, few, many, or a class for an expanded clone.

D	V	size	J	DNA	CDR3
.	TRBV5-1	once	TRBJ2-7	TGCGCCAGCAGCTTGGCCACCGCCGCTGCTCCGATAGAGCAGTACTTC	CASSLATAAAPIEQYF
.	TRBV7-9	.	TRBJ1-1	TGTGCCAGCAGCTTAGCGGTCACTGAAGCTTTCTTT	CASSLAVTEAFF
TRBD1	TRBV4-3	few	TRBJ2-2	TGCGCCAGCAGCCATCTAACCGGGACAGCGAACACCGGGGAGCTGTTTTTT	CASSHLTGTANTGELFF
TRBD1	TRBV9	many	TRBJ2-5	TGTGCCAGCAGCGTATCCGGGACAGGGTCGGAGACCCAGTACTTC	CASSVSGTGSETQYF
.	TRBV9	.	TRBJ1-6	TGTGCCAGCAGCCCGGAACAGGGAAATTCACCCCTCCACTTT	CASSPEQGNSPLHF
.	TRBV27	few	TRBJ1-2	TGTGCCAGCAGTTTTAGACGAGTGGATGGCTACACCTTC	CASSFRRVDGYTF
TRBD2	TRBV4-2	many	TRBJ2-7	TGTGCCAGCAGCCAAGATCCGGGACTATCTAGGGAGCAGTACTTC	CASSQDPGLSREQYF
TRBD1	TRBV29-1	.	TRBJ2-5	TGCAGCGTGAGGGGGCATGTGGGTTCAGAGACCCAGTACTTC	CSVRGHVGSETQYF
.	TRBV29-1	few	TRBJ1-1	TGCAGCGTGCTAATTACCCAGGGAGCTGAAGCTTTCTTT	CSVLITQGAEAFF
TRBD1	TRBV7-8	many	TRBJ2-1	TGTGCCAGCAGCTTCCGGGACAGGGACCATGAGCAGTTCTTC	CASSFRDRDHEQFF
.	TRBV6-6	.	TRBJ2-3	TGTGCCAGCAGCCGATCCCGGGGGACGGGCACAGATACGCAGTATTTT	CASSRSRGTGTDTQYF
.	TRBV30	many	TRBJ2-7	TGTGCCTGCTGGGATGACCGAACCTACGAGCAGTACTTC	CACWDDRTYEQYF
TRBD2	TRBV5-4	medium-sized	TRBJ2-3	TGTGCCAGCGGGAAAGGAGCGGGAGGTAGATTCGATACGCAGTATTTT	CASGKGAGGRFDTQYF
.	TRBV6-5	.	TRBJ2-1	TGTGCCAGCAGTTATTTTAGCGGAGGGAACAATGAGCAGTTCTTC	CASSYFSGGNNEQFF
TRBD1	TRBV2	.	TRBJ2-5	TGTGCCAGCAGTGAATTAGGGACAGTAACTGGAGAGACCCAGTACTTC	CASSELGTVTGETQYF
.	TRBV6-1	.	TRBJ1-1	TGTGCCAGCAGTGAAGCGTGGGGGTGGCAAGGTAATACTGAAGCTTTCTTT	CASSEAWGWQGNTEAFF
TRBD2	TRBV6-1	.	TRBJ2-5	TGTGCCAGCAGTGAACAGAAGCGGGGTGTCCAGTACTTC	CASSEQKRGVQYF
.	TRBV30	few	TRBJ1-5	TGTGCCTGGGGAAAACATGGGGGACAGCCCCAGCATTTT	CAWGKHGGQPQHF
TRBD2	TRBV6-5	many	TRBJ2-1	TGTGCCAGCACCCACCTAGCGGGGGGGCACAATGAGCAGTTCTTC	CASTHLAGGHNEQFF
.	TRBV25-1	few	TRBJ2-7	TGTGCCAGCAGTGAGCAGATATCGACCTACGAGCAGTACTTC	CASSEQISTYEQYF
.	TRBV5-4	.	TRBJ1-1	TGTGCCAGCAGCTTGGACAGAAACACTGAAGCTTTCTTT	CASSLDRNTEAFF
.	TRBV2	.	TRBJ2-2	TGTGCCAGCAGTGCGGGGCGACTGTTAACCGGGGAGCTGTTTTTT	CASSAGRLLTGELFF
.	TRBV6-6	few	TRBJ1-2	TGTGCCAGCAGTTACGGACTCCCCCTACAGAACACCTTC	CASSYGLPLQNTF
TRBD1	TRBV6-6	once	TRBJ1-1	TGTGCCAGCAGCCAAACGACAGGGGCTGAAGCTTTCTTT	CASSQTTGAEAFF
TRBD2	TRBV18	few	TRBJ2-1	TGTGCCAGCTCACTTCATAGCGGGAGCGACAATGAGCAGTTCTTC	CASSLHSGSDNEQFF
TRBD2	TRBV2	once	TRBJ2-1	TGTGCCAGCAGTGTCCTAGCGGCCCGAGTAGAGCAGTTCTTC	CASSVLAARVEQFF
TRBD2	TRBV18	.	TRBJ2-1	TGTGCCAGCTCGCCGACGCGGGAGGCTGAGCAGTTCTTC	CASSPTREAEQFF
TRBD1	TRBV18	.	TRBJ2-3	TGTGCCAGCTCACCCGCTATGGCCGGGACAGGGGCCGCTGGTACGCAGTATTTT	CASSPAMAGTGAAGTQYF
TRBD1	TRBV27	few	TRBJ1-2	TGTGCCAGCAGTTTATCGTCAGGGGGGGGCTATGGCTACACCTTC	CASSLSSGGGYGYTF
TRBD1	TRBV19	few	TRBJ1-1	TGTGCCAGCCTCAGGGGGGATAGCACTGAAGCTTTCTTT	CASLRGDSTEAFF
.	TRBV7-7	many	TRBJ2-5	TGTGCTAGCAGCCCCGGACAGTTCCAAGAGACCCAGTACTTC	CASSPGQFQETQYF
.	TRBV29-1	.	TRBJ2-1	TGCAGCGTTGAAAGGCTAGCGAGTGAGCAGTTCTTC	CSVERLASEQFF
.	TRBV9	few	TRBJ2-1	TGTGCCAGCAGCGTAGTGGGAAACATGATGAACAATGAGCAGTTCTTC	CASSVVGNMMNNEQFF
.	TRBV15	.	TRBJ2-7	TGTGCCACCAAAAACGGACTGAGCTCCTACGAGCAGTACTTC	CATKNGLSSYEQYF
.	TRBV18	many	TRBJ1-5	TGTGCCAGCTCACCTCAAGGGGATAGAGGATTGCAGCCCCAGCATTTT	CASSPQGDRGLQPQHF
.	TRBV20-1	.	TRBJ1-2	TGCAGTGCTAGAAGGGATCCAGGCTACACCTTC	CSARRDPGYTF
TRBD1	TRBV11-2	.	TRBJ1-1	TGTGCCAGCAGCCGAACGGGACAGCCGAACACTGAAGCTTTCTTT	CASSRTGQPNTEAFF
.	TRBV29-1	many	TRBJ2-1	TGCAGCGTTGCTCCCCATCTGCGGGATGAGCAGTTCTTC	CSVAPHLRDEQFF
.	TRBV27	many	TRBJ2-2	TGTGCCATACGAGCCGGGACTGCCATGTCCGGGGAGCTGTTTTTT	CAIRAGTAMSGELFF
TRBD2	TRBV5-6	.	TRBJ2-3	TGTGCCAGCAGCTTATCGGGACTAGCAAAAGATACGCAGTATTTT	CASSLSGLAKDTQYF
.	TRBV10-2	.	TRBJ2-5	TGCGCCAGCAGTGCAAACGGGTTGCAAGAGACCCAGTACTTC	CASSANGLQETQYF
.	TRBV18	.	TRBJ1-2	TGTGCCAGCTCACCAGATGGGACAAATGGCTACACCTTC	CASSPDGTNGYTF
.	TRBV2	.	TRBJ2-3	TGTGCCAGCAGTGGCGGGGGCACAGATACGCAGTATTTT	CASSGGGTDTQYF
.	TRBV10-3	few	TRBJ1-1	TGTGCCATCTCCTCAATGAACACTGAAGCTTTCTTT	CAISSMNTEAFF
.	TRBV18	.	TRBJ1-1	TGTGCCAGCTCACCCCTTGGGGCAGAGGGGAACACTGAAGCTTTCTTT	CASSPLGAEGNTEAFF
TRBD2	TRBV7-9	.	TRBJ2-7	TGTGCCAGCAGCTTCACTAGCGGAGCCTACGAGCAGTACTTC	CASSFTSGAYEQYF
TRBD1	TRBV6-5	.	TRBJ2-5	TGTGCCAGCAGTCGCCGGGACAGCCCTAGTGAGACCCAGTACTTC	CASSRRDSPSETQYF
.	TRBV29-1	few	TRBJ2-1	TGCAGCACGCACAGGGCCTCCTACAATGAGCAGTTCTTC	CSTHRASYNEQFF